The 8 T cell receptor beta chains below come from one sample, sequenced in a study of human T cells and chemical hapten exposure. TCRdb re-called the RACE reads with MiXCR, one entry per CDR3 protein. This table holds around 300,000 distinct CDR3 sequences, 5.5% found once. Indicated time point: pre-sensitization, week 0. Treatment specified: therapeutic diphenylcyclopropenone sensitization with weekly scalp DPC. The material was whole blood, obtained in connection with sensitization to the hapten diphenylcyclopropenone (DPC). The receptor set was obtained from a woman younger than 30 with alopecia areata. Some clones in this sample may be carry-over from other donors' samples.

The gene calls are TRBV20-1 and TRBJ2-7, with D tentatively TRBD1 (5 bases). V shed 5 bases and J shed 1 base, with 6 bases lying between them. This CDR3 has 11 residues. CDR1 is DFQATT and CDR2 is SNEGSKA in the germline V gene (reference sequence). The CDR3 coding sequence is TGCAGTGCTCAGGGTTCCTACGAGCAGTACTTC. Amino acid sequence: CSAQGSYEQYF.

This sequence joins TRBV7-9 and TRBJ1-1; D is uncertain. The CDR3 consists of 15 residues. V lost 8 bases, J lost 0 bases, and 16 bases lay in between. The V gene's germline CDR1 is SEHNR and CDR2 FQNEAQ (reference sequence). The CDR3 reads CASQTVNEVNTEAFF. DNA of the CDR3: TGTGCCAGCCAAACCGTCAACGAAGTGAACACTGAAGCTTTCTTT. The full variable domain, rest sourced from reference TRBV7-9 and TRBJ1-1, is DTGVSQNPRHKITKRGQNVTFRCDPISEHNRLYWYRQTLGQGPEFLTYFQNEAQLEKSRLLSDRFSAERPKGSFSTLEIQRTEQGDSAMYLCASQTVNEVNTEAFFGQGTRLTVV.

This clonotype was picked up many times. CDR3 protein: CSVGGQASGANVLTF. CDR3 in DNA: TGCAGCGTGGGGGGACAGGCCTCTGGGGCCAACGTCCTGACTTTC. This rearrangement joins TRBV29-1 to TRBJ2-6, with 8 nucleotides matching TRBD1. V shed 6 bases, J shed 0 bases, and the junction held 4 bases outside the gene matches. The CDR3 runs 15 residues. Germline V gives CDR1 SQVTM, CDR2 ANQGSEA.

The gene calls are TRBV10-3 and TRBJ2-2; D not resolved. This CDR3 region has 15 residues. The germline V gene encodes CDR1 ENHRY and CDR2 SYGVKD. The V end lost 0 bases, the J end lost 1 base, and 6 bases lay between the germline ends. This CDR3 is CAISESAGNTGELFF. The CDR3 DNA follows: TGTGCCATCAGTGAGTCGGCAGGGAACACCGGGGAGCTGTTTTTT.

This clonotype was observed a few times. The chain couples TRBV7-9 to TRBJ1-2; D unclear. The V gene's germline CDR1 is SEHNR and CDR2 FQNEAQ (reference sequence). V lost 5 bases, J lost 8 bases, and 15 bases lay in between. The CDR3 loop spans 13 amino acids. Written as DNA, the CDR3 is TGTGCCAGCAGCCCAGGAAGGGAATGGGGCTACACCTTC. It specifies CASSPGREWGYTF.

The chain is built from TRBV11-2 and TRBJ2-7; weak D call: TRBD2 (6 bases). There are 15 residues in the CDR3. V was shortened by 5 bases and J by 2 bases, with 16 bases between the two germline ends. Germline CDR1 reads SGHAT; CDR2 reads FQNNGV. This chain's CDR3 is CASSPWRGAAYEQYF. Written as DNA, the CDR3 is TGTGCCAGCAGCCCCTGGAGGGGAGCTGCCTACGAGCAGTACTTC.

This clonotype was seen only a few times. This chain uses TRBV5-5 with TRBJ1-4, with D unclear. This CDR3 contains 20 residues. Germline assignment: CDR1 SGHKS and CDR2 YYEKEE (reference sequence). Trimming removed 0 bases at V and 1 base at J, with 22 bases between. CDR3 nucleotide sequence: TGTGCCAGCAGCTTGGGGATCAGACTATCTTTTCTAGGAACTAATGAAAAACTGTTTTTT. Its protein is CASSLGIRLSFLGTNEKLFF.

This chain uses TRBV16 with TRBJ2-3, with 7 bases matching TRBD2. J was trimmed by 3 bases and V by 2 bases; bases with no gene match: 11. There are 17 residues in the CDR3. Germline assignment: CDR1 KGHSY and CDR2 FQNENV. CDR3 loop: CASSQRAAGLVTDTQYF. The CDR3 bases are TGTGCCAGCAGCCAACGGGCAGCCGGACTAGTTACAGATACGCAGTATTTT.